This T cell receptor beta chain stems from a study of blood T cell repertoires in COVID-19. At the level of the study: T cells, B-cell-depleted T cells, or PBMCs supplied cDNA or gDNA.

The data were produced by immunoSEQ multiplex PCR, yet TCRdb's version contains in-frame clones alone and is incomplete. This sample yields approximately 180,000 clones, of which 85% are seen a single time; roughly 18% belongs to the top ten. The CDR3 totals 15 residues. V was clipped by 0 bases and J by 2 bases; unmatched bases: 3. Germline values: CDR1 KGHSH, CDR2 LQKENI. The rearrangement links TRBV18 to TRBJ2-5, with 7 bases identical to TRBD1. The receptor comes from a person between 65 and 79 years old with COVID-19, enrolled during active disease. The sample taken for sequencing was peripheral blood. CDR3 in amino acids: CASSPPTGFQETQYF. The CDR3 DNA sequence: TGTGCCAGCTCACCACCGACAGGGTTTCAAGAGACCCAGTACTTC.